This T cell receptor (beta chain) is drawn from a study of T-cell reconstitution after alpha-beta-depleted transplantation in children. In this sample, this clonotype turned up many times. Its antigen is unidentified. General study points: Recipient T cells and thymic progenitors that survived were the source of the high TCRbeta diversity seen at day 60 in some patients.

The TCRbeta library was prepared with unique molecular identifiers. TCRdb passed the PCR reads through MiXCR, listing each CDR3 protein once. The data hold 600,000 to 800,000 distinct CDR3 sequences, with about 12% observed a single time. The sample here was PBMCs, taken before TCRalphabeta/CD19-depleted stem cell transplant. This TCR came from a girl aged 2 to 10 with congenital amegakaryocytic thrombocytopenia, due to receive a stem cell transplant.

The CDR3 loop is CASSLEGRRGDTQYF. In nucleotides, the CDR3 is TGCGCCAGCAGCTTGGAAGGAAGGCGGGGCGATACGCAGTATTTT. The chain couples TRBV5-1 to TRBJ2-3; D is perhaps TRBD2 (6 bases). V lost 0 bases and J 6 bases, leaving 14 bases between the germline ends. Germline V CDR1 and CDR2: SGHRS, YFSETQ. This CDR3 is 15 amino acids long.